A selection of T cell receptor beta chains follows, all from one sample in a study of neurological immune-mediated disorders. One entry per CDR3 protein results from TCRdb running MiXCR on the 5' RACE reads. The table shows 30,000 to 40,000 distinct CDR3 sequences, with 3% to 4% occurring only once. Sequenced sample: PBMCs. These receptors came from a man aged 25 to 40 with multiple sclerosis. CDR3s include the opening cysteine and the closing phenylalanine or tryptophan. Fields, in order: V gene, D gene, J gene, clone size, CDR3 DNA, CDR3 protein. A D gene is named only where the DNA matches it firmly. Clone sizes are given selectively: once, few, many, or a class where the clone is expanded.

V gene: TRBV6-5
D gene: .
J gene: TRBJ1-2
clone size: many
CDR3 DNA: TGTGCCAGCAGTTATAAACAGAGAGCGGGACCTTATGGCTACACCTTC
CDR3 protein: CASSYKQRAGPYGYTF

V gene: TRBV6-5
D gene: .
J gene: TRBJ1-1
clone size: .
CDR3 DNA: TGTGCCAGCAAAATCACGGGTATTCAAGGTGAAGCTTTCTTT
CDR3 protein: CASKITGIQGEAFF

V gene: TRBV11-2
D gene: TRBD2
J gene: TRBJ2-3
clone size: many
CDR3 DNA: TGTGCCAGCAGCTTAAATCAACTAGCGGGGATCACAGATACGCAGTATTTT
CDR3 protein: CASSLNQLAGITDTQYF

V gene: TRBV6-2/TRBV6-3
D gene: .
J gene: TRBJ2-3
clone size: many
CDR3 DNA: TGTGCCAGCAGTTACAAAGGGAGAAGGGCTTCAGATACGCAGTATTTT
CDR3 protein: CASSYKGRRASDTQYF

V gene: TRBV7-2
D gene: .
J gene: TRBJ2-4
clone size: many
CDR3 DNA: TGTGCCAGCAGCCTAGGGCCTGACGGCATTCAGTACTTC
CDR3 protein: CASSLGPDGIQYF

V gene: TRBV20-1
D gene: .
J gene: TRBJ2-7
clone size: many
CDR3 DNA: TGCAGTGCTAGAGATCAAGTGCCTCCCTACGAGCAGTACTTC
CDR3 protein: CSARDQVPPYEQYF

V gene: TRBV10-3
D gene: .
J gene: TRBJ1-2
clone size: many
CDR3 DNA: TGTGCCATCGGGGAAACGGGTCCTAACTATGGCTACACCTTC
CDR3 protein: CAIGETGPNYGYTF

V gene: TRBV5-1
D gene: .
J gene: TRBJ1-1
clone size: .
CDR3 DNA: TGCGCCAGCAGCTGGGTAAGGGGGACATTGAGCACTGAAGCTTTCTTT
CDR3 protein: CASSWVRGTLSTEAFF

V gene: TRBV6-2/TRBV6-3
D gene: .
J gene: TRBJ2-1
clone size: many
CDR3 DNA: TGTGCCAGCAGTTGGGACCAAGAAACCAATGAGCAGTTCTTC
CDR3 protein: CASSWDQETNEQFF

V gene: TRBV7-2
D gene: .
J gene: TRBJ1-6
clone size: many
CDR3 DNA: TGTGCCAGCAGCTTCTACGGGGATAATTCACCCCTCCACTTT
CDR3 protein: CASSFYGDNSPLHF

V gene: TRBV5-1
D gene: TRBD1
J gene: TRBJ1-2
clone size: many
CDR3 DNA: TGCGCCAGCAGCCTGGACAGGAACTATGGCTACACCTTC
CDR3 protein: CASSLDRNYGYTF

V gene: TRBV7-8
D gene: TRBD1
J gene: TRBJ2-3
clone size: many
CDR3 DNA: TGTGCCAGCAGCCCGGACAGGAGTAGCACAGATACGCAGTATTTT
CDR3 protein: CASSPDRSSTDTQYF